The source of this T cell receptor beta chain is a study of cytomegalovirus exposure and HLA in healthy donors. Study in general: The Caucasian-associated ancestry cluster held 65% to 90% of roughly 370 genotyped donors. Findings and limits, study-wide: In a later analysis, V- and J-gene trimming of beta chains associated with a DCLRE1C missense variant, replicated independently.

Vbeta (60) and Jbeta (13) primers were used in the PCR. Method: immunoSEQ multiplex PCR; TCRdb's copy keeps in-frame clones and lacks some. The table records about 130,000 clones, about 10% of them present only once. This clone was detected a few times. The antigen remains unidentified. J gave up 5 bases and V 5 bases, and 7 bases lay outside the gene matches. Germline CDR1 SGHTA, CDR2 FQGTGA. The CDR3 consists of 15 residues. This clonotype was sampled from a woman under 30 in good health and CMV-seropositive. The sequenced sample was PBMCs. J is TRBJ2-2 and V is TRBV7-3; TRBD1 matches 8 bases. CDR3: CASSPAGTGTGELFF. The CDR3 DNA follows: TGTGCCAGCAGCCCGGCCGGGACAGGAACCGGGGAGCTGTTTTTT.